The rows below give T cell receptor beta chains drawn from one sample of a study of OX40 agonist ivuxolimab in advanced cancers. TCRdb's copy holds only in-frame clones and misses some; the assay was immunoSEQ multiplex PCR. The repertoire has around 53,000 clones, roughly 90% of them found once; the top ten carry 5.5% to 8.5%. Sample: CD4+ or CD8+ T cells sorted from blood, taken in a trial of the OX40 agonist ivuxolimab. The receptors were sampled from an adult with an advanced solid tumor such as melanoma, head and neck, liver or kidney cancer. The CDR3 runs from the conserved cysteine through the conserved F or W. The order of the fields is V gene, J gene, clone size, D gene, CDR3 protein, CDR3 DNA. A D gene is named only where the DNA matches it firmly. The size entry is marked missing in some rows and otherwise reads once, few, many or a size class.

>TRBV27|TRBJ2-1|NA|TRBD2
CASSLYRLAGGSYNEQFF
TGTGCCAGCAGTTTATATAGACTAGCGGGAGGTTCCTACAATGAGCAGTTCTTC
>TRBV11-2|TRBJ1-2|NA|NA
CASSVSPTGANYGYTF
TGTGCCAGCAGCGTAAGCCCGACGGGAGCTAACTATGGCTACACCTTC
>TRBV7-2|TRBJ2-7|NA|NA
CASSLSPGPYEQYF
TGTGCCAGCAGCTTATCACCAGGGCCCTACGAGCAGTACTTC
>TRBV19|TRBJ2-1|NA|NA
CASSTRYNEQFF
TGTGCCAGTAGTACCAGATACAATGAGCAGTTCTTC
>TRBV6-4|TRBJ2-7|once|NA
CASSDSTVKEAYEQYF
TGTGCCAGCAGTGACTCGACAGTAAAGGAAGCCTACGAGCAGTACTTC
>TRBV19|TRBJ1-4|NA|NA
CASRQGRHNEKLFF
TGTGCCAGTAGGCAGGGAAGACATAATGAAAAACTGTTTTTT
>TRBV6-5|TRBJ1-1|NA|NA
CASSPQGQFGGAFF
TGTGCCAGCAGTCCTCAGGGGCAGTTTGGAGGAGCTTTCTTT
>TRBV28|TRBJ2-3|NA|NA
CASRSPGVDTQYF
TGTGCCAGCCGGAGCCCTGGGGTAGATACGCAGTATTTT
>TRBV9|TRBJ2-1|once|TRBD2
CASSVVGGTAGDEQFF
TGTGCCAGCAGCGTAGTTGGTGGTACCGCGGGGGATGAGCAGTTCTTC
>TRBV5-1|TRBJ2-2|NA|NA
CASNHRETGELFF
TGCGCCAGTAACCACAGGGAGACCGGGGAGCTGTTTTTT
>TRBV4-2|TRBJ2-5|few|TRBD2
CASSQEVVRGQETQYF
TGTGCCAGCAGCCAAGAGGTTGTGCGGGGGCAAGAGACCCAGTACTTC
>TRBV20-1|TRBJ1-1|NA|NA
CSAKLGRGAFF
TGCAGTGCTAAACTCGGAAGGGGAGCTTTCTTT
>TRBV10-1|TRBJ2-1|NA|TRBD2
CATRGLAGVLFF
TGCGCCACTCGAGGACTAGCGGGAGTCCTATTCTTC
>TRBV28|TRBJ2-7|NA|NA
CASGSTHAYEQYF
TGTGCCAGCGGATCCACACATGCCTACGAGCAGTACTTC
>TRBV5-1|TRBJ2-5|NA|TRBD1
CASSLVPGGEETQYF
TGCGCCAGCAGCTTGGTGCCAGGGGGCGAAGAGACCCAGTACTTC